This T cell receptor (beta chain) was identified during a study of T cell changes during pregnancy in multiple sclerosis. Assay: immunoSEQ multiplex PCR; the TCRdb copy retains only in-frame clones and omits some. The data show roughly 110,000 clones, with 85% to 95% seen just once and about 0.78% held by the top ten. J gave up 2 bases and V 4 bases, and 10 bases lay outside the gene matches. CDR3 size: 16 residues. CDR1 is SGHKS and CDR2 is YYEKEE in the germline V gene (reference sequence). Source: peripheral blood, taken in the third trimester of pregnancy. The chain recombines TRBV5-5 with TRBJ2-7; 9 bases agree with TRBD1. The TCR was taken from a female donor in good health, enrolled as a control in a pregnancy study. The CDR3 nucleotides read TGTGCCAGCAGCCGCATAACAGGGGGCATAACCTACGAGCAGTACTTC. Translation gives CASSRITGGITYEQYF. Combining the CDR3 with reference TRBV5-5 and TRBJ2-7 gives the whole variable domain DAGVTQSPTHLIKTRGQQVTLRCSPISGHKSVSWYQQVLGQGPQFIFQYYEKEERGRGNFPDRFSARQFPNYSSELNVNALLLGDSALYLCASSRITGGITYEQYFGPGTRLTVT.